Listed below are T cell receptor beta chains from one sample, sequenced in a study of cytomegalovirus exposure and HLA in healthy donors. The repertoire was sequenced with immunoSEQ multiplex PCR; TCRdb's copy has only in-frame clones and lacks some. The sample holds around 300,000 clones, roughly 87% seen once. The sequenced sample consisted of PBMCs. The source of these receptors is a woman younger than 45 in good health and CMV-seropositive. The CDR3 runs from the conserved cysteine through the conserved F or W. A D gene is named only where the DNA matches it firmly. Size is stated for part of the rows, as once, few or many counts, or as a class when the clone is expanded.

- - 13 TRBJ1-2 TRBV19 TGTGCCAGTACGGGGAAACAGGGCCATGGCTACACCTTC CASTGKQGHGYTF
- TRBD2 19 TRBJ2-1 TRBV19 TGTGCCACCAGGGGCCAACGGGGACTAGCGGGAGGGCCGAACAATGAGCAGTTCTTC CATRGQRGLAGGPNNEQFF
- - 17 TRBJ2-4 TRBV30 TGTGCCTGGAGTGGTCCTAGGAACCGGATCGACAAAAACATTCAGTACTTC CAWSGPRNRIDKNIQYF
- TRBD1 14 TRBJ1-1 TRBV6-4 TGTGCCAGCAAGCTGACAGGGGAGAACACTGAAGCTTTCTTT CASKLTGENTEAFF
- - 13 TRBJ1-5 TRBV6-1 TGTGCCAGCAGTGGAGAGAGCAATCAGCCCCAGCATTTT CASSGESNQPQHF
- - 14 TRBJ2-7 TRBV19 TGTGCCAGTAGTATCGGACAGACTAGCTACGAGCAGTACTTC CASSIGQTSYEQYF
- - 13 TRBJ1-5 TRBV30 TGTGCCTACGCGGGGGGGTACAATCAGCCCCAGCATTTT CAYAGGYNQPQHF
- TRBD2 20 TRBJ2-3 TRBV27 TGTGCCAGCAGTTTACGTGGGACTAGCGGGAGGGTGTCTAGCACAGATACGCAGTATTTT CASSLRGTSGRVSSTDTQYF
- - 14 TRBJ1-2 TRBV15 TGTGCCACCGGAGCGGGGAGAGCAAACTATGGCTACACCTTC CATGAGRANYGYTF
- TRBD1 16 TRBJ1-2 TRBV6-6 TGTGCCAGCACCGCCCCCGGGACAGGGTCCGTCTATGGCTACACCTTC CASTAPGTGSVYGYTF
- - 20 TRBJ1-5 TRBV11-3 TGTGCCAGCAGCCGTCCCCTTCGCCGGGTCTTCGACCATAGCAATCAGCCCCAGCATTTT CASSRPLRRVFDHSNQPQHF
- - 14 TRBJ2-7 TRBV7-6 TGTGCCAGCAGCGCCCGGGACTTCCTCTACGAGCAGTACTTC CASSARDFLYEQYF
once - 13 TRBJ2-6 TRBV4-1 TGCGCCAGCAGCGTTGCTGGGGCCAACGTCCTGACTTTC CASSVAGANVLTF
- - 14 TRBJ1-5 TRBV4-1 TGCGCCAGCAGCCAAGATCCCGGCCGGCAGCCCCAGCATTTT CASSQDPGRQPQHF
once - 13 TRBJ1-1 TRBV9 TGTGCCAGCAGCGATGGGGATATTACTGAAGCTTTCTTT CASSDGDITEAFF
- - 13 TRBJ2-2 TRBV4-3 TGCGCCAGCAGCCAGTCCTTAACCGGGGAGCTGTTTTTT CASSQSLTGELFF
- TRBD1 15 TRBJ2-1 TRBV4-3 TGCGCCAGCAGCCACAGGACAGGGGGCGGAAATGAGCAGTTCTTC CASSHRTGGGNEQFF
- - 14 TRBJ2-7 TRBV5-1 TGCGCCAGCAGCCCCGGGGGGCGCGGCGACGAGCAGTACTTC CASSPGGRGDEQYF
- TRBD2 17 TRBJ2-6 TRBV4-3 TGCGCCAGCAGCCAAGGGACTAGTAGCTCTGGGGCCAACGTCCTGACTTTC CASSQGTSSSGANVLTF
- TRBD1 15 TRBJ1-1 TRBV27 TGTGCCAGCAGTTCCCAGGGGGCAGGGAACACTGAAGCTTTCTTT CASSSQGAGNTEAFF
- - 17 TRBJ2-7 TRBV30 TGTGCCTGGAGTGTACAGGCATTCAGGACAGCCAACTACGAGCAGTACTTC CAWSVQAFRTANYEQYF
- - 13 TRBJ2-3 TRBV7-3 TGTGCCAGCAGCCCCCAGATCACAGATACGCAGTATTTT CASSPQITDTQYF
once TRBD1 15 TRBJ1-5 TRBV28 TGTGCCAGCAGTAATACAGGGGGCCCAAATCAGCCCCAGCATTTT CASSNTGGPNQPQHF
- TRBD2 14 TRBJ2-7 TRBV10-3 TGTGCCATCAGCCTAGCGGGAGGGCTCGGGGAGCAGTACTTC CAISLAGGLGEQYF
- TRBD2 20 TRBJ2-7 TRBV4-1 TGCGCCAGCAGCCACGTCAAGAGCGGGAGGGTTTTGCAAGGATCCTACGAGCAGTACTTC CASSHVKSGRVLQGSYEQYF
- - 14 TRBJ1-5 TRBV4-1 TGCGCCAGCAGCCAAGTCACATTAAATCAGCCCCAGCATTTT CASSQVTLNQPQHF
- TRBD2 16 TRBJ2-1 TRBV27 TGTGCCAGCAGTCCGGGACTAGCGGGCCACTACAATGAGCAGTTCTTC CASSPGLAGHYNEQFF
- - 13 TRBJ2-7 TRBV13 TGTGCCAGCAGCCTGAGGACTTCATACGAGCAGTACTTC CASSLRTSYEQYF
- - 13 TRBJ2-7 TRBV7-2 TGTGCCAGCAGCTTCGGACTCAACTACGAGCAGTACTTC CASSFGLNYEQYF
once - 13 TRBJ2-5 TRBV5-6 TGTGCCAGCAGCCCGGGGGGCCGAGAGACCCAGTACTTC CASSPGGRETQYF
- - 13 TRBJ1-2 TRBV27 TGTGCCAGCAGATTATCGACGGACTATGGCTACACCTTC CASRLSTDYGYTF
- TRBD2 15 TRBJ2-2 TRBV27 TGTGCCAGCAGTTTAAACGGGGGGAGGGCCGGGGAGCTGTTTTTT CASSLNGGRAGELFF
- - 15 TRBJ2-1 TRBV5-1 TGCGCCAGCAGCTTGGTAGGGGCCACCTACAATGAGCAGTTCTTC CASSLVGATYNEQFF
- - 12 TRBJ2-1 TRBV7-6 TGTGCCAGCAGCCACAGCGGCAATGAGCAGTTCTTC CASSHSGNEQFF
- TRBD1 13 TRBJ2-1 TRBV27 TGTGCCAGCAGTTATAACAGGGGGAATGAGCAGTTCTTC CASSYNRGNEQFF
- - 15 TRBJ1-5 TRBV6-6 TGTGCCAGCATATTAGGGGTACTAGAGAATCAGCCCCAGCATTTT CASILGVLENQPQHF
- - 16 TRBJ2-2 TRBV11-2 TGTGCCAGCAGCTTAGGTCCCTCAGGTGGAACCGGGGAGCTGTTTTTT CASSLGPSGGTGELFF
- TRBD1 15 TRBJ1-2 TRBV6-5 TGTGCCAGCAGTTACGGACAGGGAACTAACTATGGCTACACCTTC CASSYGQGTNYGYTF
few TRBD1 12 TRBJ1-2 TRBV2 TGTGCCAGCAGTACAGGGGGCGATGGCTACACCTTC CASSTGGDGYTF
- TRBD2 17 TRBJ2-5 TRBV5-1 TGCGCCAGCAGAACGGGACTAGCGGGAGTAGGAGGTGAGACCCAGTACTTC CASRTGLAGVGGETQYF
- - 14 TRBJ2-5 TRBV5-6 TGTGCCAGCAGCTTGGCGGGAGACTTGGAGACCCAGTACTTC CASSLAGDLETQYF
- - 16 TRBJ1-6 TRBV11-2 TGTGCCAGCAGAGGAAGCAGGGGAACGGATAATTCACCCCTCCACTTT CASRGSRGTDNSPLHF
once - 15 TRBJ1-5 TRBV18 TGTGCCAGCTCACCATCAGGGCGTCCCAATCAGCCCCAGCATTTT CASSPSGRPNQPQHF
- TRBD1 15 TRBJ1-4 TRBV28 TGTGCCAGCAGTACCCGGGACAGCCAGAATGAAAAACTGTTTTTT CASSTRDSQNEKLFF
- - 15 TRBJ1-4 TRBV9 TGTGCCAGCAGCGTAGGAGGGGACTATAATGAAAAACTGTTTTTT CASSVGGDYNEKLFF
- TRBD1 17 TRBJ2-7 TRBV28 TGTGCCAGCAGTTTTGGGACAGAGGACATGGGGTTTTACGAGCAGTACTTC CASSFGTEDMGFYEQYF
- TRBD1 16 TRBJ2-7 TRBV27 TGTGCCAGCAGTTCTCAAGATCGAGACAGGGGTTACGAGCAGTACTTC CASSSQDRDRGYEQYF
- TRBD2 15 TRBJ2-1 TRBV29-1 TGCAGCGTGGAAGGGACTAGCGGGGAGAACAATGAGCAGTTCTTC CSVEGTSGENNEQFF
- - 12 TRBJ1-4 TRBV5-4 TGTGCCAGCAGCTTGGAACGAGAAAAACTGTTTTTT CASSLEREKLFF
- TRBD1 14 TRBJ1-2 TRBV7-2 TGTGCCAGCAGCTTGCACCGGACAGGGAATGGCTACACCTTC CASSLHRTGNGYTF
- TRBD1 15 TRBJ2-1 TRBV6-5 TGTGCCAGCAGATCAGACAGGGGGCAATACAATGAGCAGTTCTTC CASRSDRGQYNEQFF
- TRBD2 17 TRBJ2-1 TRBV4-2 TGTGCCAGCAGCCAGGTAGCCGGGACTAGCGGGAGCGATGAGCAGTTCTTC CASSQVAGTSGSDEQFF
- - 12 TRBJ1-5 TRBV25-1 TGTGCCAGCAGTCCCTCTCGGGGGCCCCAGCATTTT CASSPSRGPQHF